This TCR beta chain is drawn from a study of beta chain features in type 1 diabetes (dated by TCRdb to between 2017 and 2018). Notes on the research overall: No differences in mean age, gender distribution, total cell number or subset yield were found between patients and healthy donors. A total of 85 million to 140 million sorted cells were examined across all samples, and the number of cells per subset was strongly correlated with RNA yield. In the study, TCRB repertoires of sorted circulating CD4+ T cell subsets from recently diagnosed type 1 diabetes patients were compared with those of matched healthy donors. Regulatory and stem cell-like memory subsets were obtained from only 8 patients and about 8 healthy donors, while naive and central memory subsets were obtained from all 28 donors.

The CDR3 runs 11 amino acids, cysteine and phenylalanine included. Just the 33-base CDR3 DNA is kept, in frame starting at base 1. Trimming leaves V shorter by 10 bases and J shorter by 2 bases, with the junction holding 1 base beyond the gene matches. The germline V gene encodes CDR1 LNHDA and CDR2 SQIVND (reference sequence). Study-wide conclusions, independent of this receptor: Because small numbers of individuals were included in the HLA sub-analyses, any influence of HLA type on TCRB rearrangement was left unresolved. The naive, central memory and regulatory TCRB repertoires appeared to resemble one another more closely among patients than among healthy donors. PCR may preferentially amplify shorter templates, but because patient and control samples were amplified and corrected together, any resulting skew would affect both groups equally. In all four CD4+ subsets, TCRB CDR3 length was moderately but significantly shorter in type 1 diabetes patients. Patients with type 1 diabetes made fewer insertions and deleted more nucleotides at VDJ recombination sites, implying thymic rearrangement abnormalities. Because cDNA rather than genomic DNA was sequenced, highly expressing activated cells could have been over-represented, although no difference in activation and CD3 levels was found between groups.

A single peripheral blood draw of about 116 mL on average was collected from each donor into heparinised tubes. Naive, central memory, regulatory and stem cell-like memory CD4+ T cells were sorted on a BD FACSAria II using a panel including CD45RO, CCR7, CD25, CD127, CD95 and CD27. A purity above 95% was achieved for all sorted populations. Right away, PBMCs were isolated by Lymphoprep density gradient centrifugation and were stained directly, with no culture step. So that batch effects would be minimized, each experiment stained and sorted samples in pairs, pairing one healthy donor with one patient. The High Capacity cDNA Reverse Transcription Kit was used to reverse transcribe all of the isolated RNA, meaning that expressed TCRB transcripts were what got sequenced. Naive, central memory and regulatory T cell samples underwent deep immunoSEQ sequencing, averaging around 4 million total reads per sample. Sorted cells were lysed in RLT buffer and RNA was extracted with DNase-treated RNeasy Micro or Mini kits, depending on cell number. To prevent cross-contamination, each cell subset was processed individually, whereas patient and healthy donor samples were processed jointly. The immunoSEQ multiplex PCR was used to amplify TCRB sequences from cDNA, generating 87-bp fragments that spanned the CDR3 region. Amplicons were sequenced on the Illumina HiSeq platform. The original pipeline was this. PCR bias was corrected computationally using synthetic template baselines, and reads within Hamming distance 2 were collapsed, with unmergeable singletons discarded. Reads were aligned against IMGT to assign V, D and J genes, CDR3 length and insertions or deletions at six rearrangement sites. Within each subset, clonotype counts were normalized to sorted cell number, after which true diversity and Gini coefficients were computed with the tcR R package. Repertoire sharing was quantified using the overlap coefficient calculated on TCRB nucleotide sequences. Out-of-frame TCRB sequences from naive cells were analyzed as a proxy for the pre-selection repertoire. The immuneACCESS repertoire file appears here via TCRdb, limited to in-frame rearrangements. These files lack a portion of the clones; in checked studies, under half of the deficit traces to unresolved V genes, and the cause of the others is not known. The V and J calls and clone size come from that table; D and trimming were worked out from the DNA. This sample has hundreds of thousands of clones in its table, and around 15% of those were observed once. Approximately 0.042% of the sample goes to the ten largest clones.

In the case of this clone: No cognate antigen has been identified for it. Base qualities are not recorded, but no much larger clone differs from it by a single base.

This clonotype was obtained from a young man with type 1 diabetes. Sample: naive CD4+ T cells from blood. According to the study, the label for this sample's cell subset or site signals: true naive CD4+ T cells. The chain links TRBV19 with TRBJ2-7, with 8 junctional bases fitting TRBD2. CDR3 loop: CATAGAYEQYF. The DNA sequence reads TGTGCCACAGCGGGGGCCTACGAGCAGTACTTC.